One and the same sample provided the 13 T cell receptor beta chains below, sequenced in a study of T cell responses to AZD1222 COVID-19 vaccine. Some clones are missing from TCRdb's copy, which holds only in-frame ones; the method was immunoSEQ multiplex PCR. The data hold some 88,000 clones, with about 91% observed a single time. This material consisted of peripheral blood, taken on day 0 of AZD1222 vaccination. All receptors come from an adult in good health.

V and J are TRBV3-1 (or the pseudogene TRBV3-2) and TRBJ2-3; no clear D gene. The CDR3 contains 17 residues. Trimming took off 0 bases at V and 8 bases at J, with 21 bases between the two ends. Germline V gene sequence: CDR1 LGHDT, CDR2 YNNKEL (reference sequence). The CDR3 loop reads CASSQDRISNFRATQYF. In DNA, the CDR3 is TGTGCCAGCAGCCAAGACCGTATAAGTAACTTTAGGGCTACGCAGTATTTT.

The rearrangement joins TRBV6-1 to TRBJ2-7; 14 positions match TRBD2. The germline gives CDR1 MNHNS, CDR2 SASEGT. V was pared by 4 bases and J by 6 bases, with 11 bases of the junction left unmatched. CDR3 size: 17 residues. The CDR3 sequence is CASSAPGLAGVAGEQYF. The DNA for the CDR3 is TGTGCCAGCAGTGCTCCGGGACTAGCGGGAGTGGCTGGCGAGCAGTACTTC.

The chain links TRBV12-3 or TRBV12-4 to TRBJ1-2, with D tentatively TRBD1 (5 bases). The V end was cut by 5 bases, the J end by 8 bases, with 15 bases between. This CDR3 region has 13 residues. The CDR3 nucleotides are TGTGCCAGCAGTGGGGCCCCGGCGGGCGGCTACACCTTC. It translates to CASSGAPAGGYTF.

This clone was counted a single time. This sample includes further DNA sequences coding for the same CDR3. V is TRBV9 and J is TRBJ2-7, with D possibly TRBD1 on 6 matching bases. CDR3 length: 15 amino acids. The V end was cut by 0 bases, the J end by 1 base, with 11 bases between. Germline lookup yields CDR1 SGDLS and CDR2 YYNGEE. Written as DNA, the CDR3 is TGTGCCAGCAGCGTAGGAGGAACAGGGTCCTACGAGCAGTACTTC. Amino acids: CASSVGGTGSYEQYF.

This clone showed up just once. The chain is built from TRBV29-1 and TRBJ1-3, with D possibly being TRBD1 (5 bases). Germline CDR1 is SQVTM and CDR2 is ANQGSEA. This CDR3 has 16 residues. V was cut by 4 bases and J by 0 bases, with 16 bases left in between. The CDR3 region has the DNA TGCAGCGTTGTGGGCCCGGGGGGAGGCTCTGGAAACACCATATATTTT. This codes for CSVVGPGGGSGNTIYF. The complete variable domain, with remaining parts taken from reference TRBV29-1 and TRBJ1-3, reads SAVISQKPSRDICQRGTSLTIQCQVDSQVTMMFWYRQQPGQSLTLIATANQGSEATYESGFVIDKFPISRPNLTFSTLTVSNMSPEDSSIYLCSVVGPGGGSGNTIYFGEGSWLTVV.

This chain joins TRBV6-5 and TRBJ2-1; D is unclear. Trimming took 1 base from V and 5 from J, leaving 12 bases between them. The CDR3 runs to 15 residues. Germline values: CDR1 MNHEY, CDR2 SVGAGI. Written as DNA, the CDR3 is TGTGCCAGCAGTTACTTTAAGGGTTCAAACAATGAGCAGTTCTTC. Residues: CASSYFKGSNNEQFF.

V gene TRBV27 combines with J gene TRBJ2-1; D remains ambiguous. The V gene lost 0 bases and the J gene lost 0 bases, with 9 bases spanning the gap. The germline CDR1 and CDR2 sequences are MNHEY and SMNVEV (reference sequence). This CDR3 contains 16 residues. The CDR3 nucleotides read TGTGCCAGCAGTTTATCCTCCCTAAGCTCCTACAATGAGCAGTTCTTC. Its protein product is CASSLSSLSSYNEQFF.

The chain carries TRBV28 and TRBJ1-1; 8 bases map to TRBD1. Unmatched junction bases numbered 8, after V lost 4 bases and J lost 4 bases. The CDR3 consists of 15 residues. The germline V gene has CDR1 MDHEN and CDR2 SYDVKM. Here the CDR3 reads CASSSRGLGSTEAFF. CDR3 coding DNA: TGTGCCAGCAGTTCCAGGGGGCTCGGGAGCACTGAAGCTTTCTTT.

This clone was seen only a few times. This same CDR3 is encoded by further DNA sequences in the sample. The chain links TRBV3-1 (or the pseudogene TRBV3-2) to TRBJ1-1, with D possibly being TRBD1 (5 bases). CDR1 and CDR2 (germline): LGHDT, YNNKEL (reference sequence). This CDR3 has 13 amino acids. V shed 1 base and J shed 4 bases, with 7 bases lying between them. The CDR3 coding sequence is TGTGCCAGCAGCCAAGGTAGGGGCACTGAAGCTTTCTTT. Amino acids: CASSQGRGTEAFF.

The J gene is TRBJ1-2, the V gene TRBV28; D is perhaps TRBD1 (5 bases). From germline, CDR1 is MDHEN and CDR2 SYDVKM. The CDR3 is made up of 13 amino acids. Trimming stripped 3 bases from V and 4 bases from J, with 9 bases between. In DNA, the CDR3 is TGTGCCAGCAGTTTGGGGCAGGGCTATGGCTACACCTTC. Translating gives CASSLGQGYGYTF.

The gene calls are TRBV13 and TRBJ1-3; D remains ambiguous. The germline gives CDR1 PRHDT, CDR2 FYEKMQ (reference sequence). The CDR3 is 14 amino acids. V was pared by 5 bases and J by 4 bases, with 12 bases between. DNA of the CDR3: TGTGCCAGCAGCCCCAGGACGGCGGGAAACACCATATATTTT. Amino acid sequence: CASSPRTAGNTIYF.

This sequence joins TRBV11-2 and TRBJ2-3, with 12 bases identical to TRBD2. The CDR3 loop spans 18 amino acids. Germline-derived CDR1 and CDR2 are SGHAT and FQNNGV. The V segment lost 5 bases and the J segment 1 base; nucleotides outside the gene matches: 10. The DNA for the CDR3 is TGTGCCAGCAGCCGGACTCCTAGCGGGAGGGAGGGCACAGATACGCAGTATTTT. It is translated as CASSRTPSGREGTDTQYF. Filled out from reference TRBV11-2 and TRBJ2-3, the complete variable domain reads EAGVAQSPRYKIIEKRQSVAFWCNPISGHATLYWYQQILGQGPKLLIQFQNNGVVDDSQLPKDRFSAERLKGVDSTLKIQPAKLEDSAVYLCASSRTPSGREGTDTQYFGPGTRLTVL.

The J gene is TRBJ2-5, the V gene TRBV3-1 (or the pseudogene TRBV3-2); 8 nucleotides align to TRBD2. Germline lookup yields CDR1 LGHDT and CDR2 YNNKEL (reference sequence). J gave up 5 bases and V 5 bases, and 16 bases lay outside the gene matches. The CDR3 loop spans 17 amino acids. The CDR3 reads CASSGGASGTRDETQYF. The CDR3 DNA sequence: TGTGCCAGCAGCGGCGGGGCAAGCGGGACTAGGGACGAGACCCAGTACTTC.